The entry below gives a single TCR beta chain sequence along with its context. Antigen: not known. The V gene's germline CDR1 is SGHTA and CDR2 FQGNSA. The CDR3 covers 13 residues. Trimming shortened V by 2 bases and J by 9 bases, and 11 bases separated the two germline ends. Researchers report isolating at least 6 million PBMCs per sample. Through a sample-barcoded 5' primer and a J-beta primer mix, a second PCR was run for roughly 7 to 12 cycles. Through a template-switch adaptor with 12 random nucleotides, each cDNA molecule received a tag. TCRdb re-called the 5' RACE reads with MiXCR, one entry per CDR3 protein. The sample holds 1 million to 1.2 million distinct CDR3 sequences, more than 30% seen once. The data derive from a study of blood T cells in healthy people across ages. Notes on the study in general: Age advanced and TCR beta diversity per million T cells fell, roughly linearly.

This TCR was recovered from a man between 18 and 35 years old in good health. Sequencing was performed on blood. J is TRBJ2-1 and V is TRBV7-2, with D unresolved. CDR3 residues: CASSLSRSTEQFF. The CDR3, as DNA: TGTGCCAGCAGCTTAAGTAGAAGCACTGAGCAGTTCTTC.